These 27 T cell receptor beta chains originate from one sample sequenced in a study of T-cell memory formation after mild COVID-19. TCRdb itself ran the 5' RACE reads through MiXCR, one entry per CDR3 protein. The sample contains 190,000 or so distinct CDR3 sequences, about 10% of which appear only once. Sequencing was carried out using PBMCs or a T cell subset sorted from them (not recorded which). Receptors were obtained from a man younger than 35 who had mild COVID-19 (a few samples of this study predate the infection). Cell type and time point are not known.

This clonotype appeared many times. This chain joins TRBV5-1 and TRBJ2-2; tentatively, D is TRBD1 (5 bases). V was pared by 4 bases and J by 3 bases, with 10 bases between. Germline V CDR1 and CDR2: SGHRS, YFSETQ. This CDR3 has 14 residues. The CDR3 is CASSLQDHTGELFF. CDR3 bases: TGCGCCAGCAGCCTACAGGACCACACCGGGGAGCTGTTTTTT. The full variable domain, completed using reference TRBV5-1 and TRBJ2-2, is KAGVTQTPRYLIKTRGQQVTLSCSPISGHRSVSWYQQTPGQGLQFLFEYFSETQRNKGNFPGRFSGRQFSNSRSEMNVSTLELGDSALYLCASSLQDHTGELFFGEGSRLTVL.

Here the CDR3 reads CASSPLGGSETQYF. The CDR3 DNA is TGTGCCAGCAGTCCCCTCGGGGGGTCGGAGACCCAGTACTTC. The chain uses TRBV12-3 or TRBV12-4 and TRBJ2-5; 7 bases agree with TRBD2. The CDR3 is 14 amino acids. V was pared by 5 bases and J by 5 bases, with 8 bases of the junction left unmatched.

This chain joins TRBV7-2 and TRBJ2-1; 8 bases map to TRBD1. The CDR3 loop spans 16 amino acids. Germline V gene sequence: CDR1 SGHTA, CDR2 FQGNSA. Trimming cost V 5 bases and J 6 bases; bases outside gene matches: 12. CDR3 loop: CASSDARTGRANEQFF. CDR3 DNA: TGTGCCAGCAGCGACGCTAGGACAGGGCGAGCCAATGAGCAGTTCTTC.

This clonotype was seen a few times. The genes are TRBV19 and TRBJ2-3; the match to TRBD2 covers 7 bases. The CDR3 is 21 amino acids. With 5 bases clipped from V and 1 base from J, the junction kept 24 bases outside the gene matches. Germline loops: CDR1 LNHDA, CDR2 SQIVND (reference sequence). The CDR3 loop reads CASSPLGGGLPPYGGTDTQYF. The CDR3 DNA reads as TGTGCCAGTAGTCCCCTCGGGGGAGGGCTACCCCCCTATGGTGGCACAGATACGCAGTATTTT. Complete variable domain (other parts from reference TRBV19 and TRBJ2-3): DGGITQSPKYLFRKEGQNVTLSCEQNLNHDAMYWYRQDPGQGLRLIYYSQIVNDFQKGDIAEGYSVSREKKESFPLTVTSAQKNPTAFYLCASSPLGGGLPPYGGTDTQYFGPGTRLTVL.

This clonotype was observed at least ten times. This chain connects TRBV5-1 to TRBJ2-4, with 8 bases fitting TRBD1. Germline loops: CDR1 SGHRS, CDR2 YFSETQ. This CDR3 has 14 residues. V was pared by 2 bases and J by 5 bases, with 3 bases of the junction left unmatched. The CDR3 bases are TGCGCCAGCAGCTTCGCGACAGGGGAAAACATTCAGTACTTC. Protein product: CASSFATGENIQYF.

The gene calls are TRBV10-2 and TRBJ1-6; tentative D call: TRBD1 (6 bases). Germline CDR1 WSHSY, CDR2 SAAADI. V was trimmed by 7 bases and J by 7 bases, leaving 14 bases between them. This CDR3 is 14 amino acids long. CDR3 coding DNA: TGCGCCAGCACCGTCCGGGACACCAATTCACCCCTCCACTTT. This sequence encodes CASTVRDTNSPLHF.

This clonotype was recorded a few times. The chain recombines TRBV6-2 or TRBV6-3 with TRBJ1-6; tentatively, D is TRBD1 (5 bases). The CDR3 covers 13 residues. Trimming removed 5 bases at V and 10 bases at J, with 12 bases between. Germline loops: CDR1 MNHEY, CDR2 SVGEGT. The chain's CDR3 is CASSPRTRSPLHF. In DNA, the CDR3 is TGTGCCAGCAGTCCCCGGACACGCTCACCCCTCCACTTT.

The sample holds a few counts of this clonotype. The CDR3 loop is CASSLGDRVVPLHF. CDR3 in DNA: TGTGCCAGCAGCTTGGGGGACAGGGTTGTGCCCCTCCACTTT. The V and J genes are TRBV13 and TRBJ1-6, with TRBD1 identical over 9 bases. J gave up 13 bases and V 3 bases, and 7 bases lay outside the gene matches. Germline assignment: CDR1 PRHDT and CDR2 FYEKMQ (reference sequence). CDR3 length: 14 residues.

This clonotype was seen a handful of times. This CDR3 reads CAISESETVEQFF. The DNA of the CDR3 is TGTGCCATCAGTGAGTCTGAAACGGTTGAGCAGTTCTTC. The chain recombines TRBV10-3 with TRBJ2-1; D unclear. This CDR3 comprises 13 residues. The germline CDR1 and CDR2 sequences are ENHRY and SYGVKD. Trimming took 0 bases from V and 9 from J, leaving 9 bases between them.

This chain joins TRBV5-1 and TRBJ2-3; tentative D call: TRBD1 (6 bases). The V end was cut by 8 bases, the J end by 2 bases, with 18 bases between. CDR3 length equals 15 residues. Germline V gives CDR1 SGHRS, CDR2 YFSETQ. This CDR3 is CASSPQGQPTDTQYF. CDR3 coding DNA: TGCGCCAGTTCCCCCCAGGGACAACCCACAGATACGCAGTATTTT.

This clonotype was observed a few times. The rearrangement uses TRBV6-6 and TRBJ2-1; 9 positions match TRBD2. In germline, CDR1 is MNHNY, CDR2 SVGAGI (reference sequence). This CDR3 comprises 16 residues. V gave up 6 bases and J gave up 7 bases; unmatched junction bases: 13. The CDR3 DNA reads TGTGCCAGCAGACATACCCCCGGGACTAGCAGGAATGAGCAGTTCTTC. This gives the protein CASRHTPGTSRNEQFF.

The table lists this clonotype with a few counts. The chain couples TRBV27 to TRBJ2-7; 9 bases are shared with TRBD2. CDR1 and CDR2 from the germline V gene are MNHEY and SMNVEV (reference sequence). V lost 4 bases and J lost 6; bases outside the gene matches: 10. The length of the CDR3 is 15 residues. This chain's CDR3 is CASSWTSVSATEQYF. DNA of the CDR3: TGTGCCAGCAGTTGGACTAGCGTGTCGGCTACCGAGCAGTACTTC.

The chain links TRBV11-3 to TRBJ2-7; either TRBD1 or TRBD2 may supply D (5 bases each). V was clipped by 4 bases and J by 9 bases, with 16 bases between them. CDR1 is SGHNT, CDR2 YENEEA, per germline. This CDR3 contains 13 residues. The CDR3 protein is CASSSGPEGTQYV. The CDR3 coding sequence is TGTGCCAGCAGCTCGGGGCCAGAGGGGACGCAGTACGTC.

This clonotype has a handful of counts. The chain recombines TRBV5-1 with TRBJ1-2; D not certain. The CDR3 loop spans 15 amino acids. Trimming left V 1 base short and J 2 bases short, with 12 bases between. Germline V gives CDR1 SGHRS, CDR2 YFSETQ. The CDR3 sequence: CASSLSARGNYGYTF. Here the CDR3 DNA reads TGCGCCAGCAGCTTGTCAGCACGAGGGAACTATGGCTACACCTTC.

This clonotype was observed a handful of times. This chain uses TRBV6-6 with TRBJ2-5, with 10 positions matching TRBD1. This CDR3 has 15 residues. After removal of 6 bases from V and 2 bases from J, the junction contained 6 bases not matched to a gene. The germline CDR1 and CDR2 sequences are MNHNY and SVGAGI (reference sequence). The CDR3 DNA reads TGTGCCAGCAGGGCCGGGACAGGGGATCAAGAGACCCAGTACTTC. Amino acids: CASRAGTGDQETQYF.

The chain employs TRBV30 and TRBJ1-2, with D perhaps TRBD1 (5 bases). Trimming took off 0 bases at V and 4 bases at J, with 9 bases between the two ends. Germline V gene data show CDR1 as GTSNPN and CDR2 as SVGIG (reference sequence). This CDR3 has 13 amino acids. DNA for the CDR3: TGTGCCTGGAGTGTGCAGGGAGCCTATGGCTACACCTTC. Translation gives CAWSVQGAYGYTF.

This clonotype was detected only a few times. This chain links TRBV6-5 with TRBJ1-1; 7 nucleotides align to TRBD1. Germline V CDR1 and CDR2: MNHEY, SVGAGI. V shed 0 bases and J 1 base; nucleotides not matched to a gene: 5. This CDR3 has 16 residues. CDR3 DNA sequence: TGTGCCAGCAGTTACTCTACAGGGGCCGGGAACACTGAAGCTTTCTTT. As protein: CASSYSTGAGNTEAFF.

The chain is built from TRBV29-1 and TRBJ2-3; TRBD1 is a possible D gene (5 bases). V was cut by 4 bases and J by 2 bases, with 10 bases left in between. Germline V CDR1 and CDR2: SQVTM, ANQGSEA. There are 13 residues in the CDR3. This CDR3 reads CSVGHRLTDTQYF. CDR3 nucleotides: TGCAGCGTTGGTCACAGGCTCACAGATACGCAGTATTTT.

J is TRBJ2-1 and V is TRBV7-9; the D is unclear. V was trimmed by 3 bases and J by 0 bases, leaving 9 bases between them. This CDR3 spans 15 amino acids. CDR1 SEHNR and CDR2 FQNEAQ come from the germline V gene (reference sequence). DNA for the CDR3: TGTGCCAGCAGCTTTGGGTCAATCTCCTACAATGAGCAGTTCTTC. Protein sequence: CASSFGSISYNEQFF.

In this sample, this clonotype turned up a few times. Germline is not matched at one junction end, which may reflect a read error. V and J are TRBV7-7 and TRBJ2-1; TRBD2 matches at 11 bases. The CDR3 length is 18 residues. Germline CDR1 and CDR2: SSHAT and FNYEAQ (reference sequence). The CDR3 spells CASSLVPRTSGYYNEQFF. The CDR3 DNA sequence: TGTGCTAGCAGCTTAGTCCCTCGGACTAGCGGGTACTACAATGAGCAGTTCTTC.

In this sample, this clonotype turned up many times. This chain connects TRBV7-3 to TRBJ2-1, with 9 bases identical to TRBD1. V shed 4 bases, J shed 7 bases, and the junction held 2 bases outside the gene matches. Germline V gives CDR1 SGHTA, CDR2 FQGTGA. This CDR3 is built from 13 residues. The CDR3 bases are TGTGCCAGCAGCTATGGGACAGGGAATGAGCAGTTCTTC. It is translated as CASSYGTGNEQFF.

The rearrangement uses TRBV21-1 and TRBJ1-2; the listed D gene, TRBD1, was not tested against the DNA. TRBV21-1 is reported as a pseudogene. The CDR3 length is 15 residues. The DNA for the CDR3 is TGTGCCAGCACTACAGGGAGCACAGGAGGACATGGCTACACCTTC. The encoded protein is CASTTGSTGGHGYTF.

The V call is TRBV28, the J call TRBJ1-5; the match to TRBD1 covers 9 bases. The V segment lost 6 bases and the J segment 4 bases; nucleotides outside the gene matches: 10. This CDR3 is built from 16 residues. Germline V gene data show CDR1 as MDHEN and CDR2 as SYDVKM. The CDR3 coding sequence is TGTGCCAGCAGATACTCCGGGACAGGGAGAAATCAGCCCCAGCATTTT. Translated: CASRYSGTGRNQPQHF.

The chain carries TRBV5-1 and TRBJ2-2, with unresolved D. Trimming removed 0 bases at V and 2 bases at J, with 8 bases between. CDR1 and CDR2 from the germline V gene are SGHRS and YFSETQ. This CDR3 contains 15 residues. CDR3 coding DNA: TGCGCCAGCAGCTTGGTCCAGCTTAACACCGGGGAGCTGTTTTTT. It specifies CASSLVQLNTGELFF.

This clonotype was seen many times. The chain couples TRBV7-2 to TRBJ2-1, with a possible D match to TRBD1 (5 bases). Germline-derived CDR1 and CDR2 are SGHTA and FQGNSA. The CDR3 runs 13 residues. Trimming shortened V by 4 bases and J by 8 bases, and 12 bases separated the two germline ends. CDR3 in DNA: TGTGCCAGCAGCTCCCAGCCAGGGTATGAGCAGTTCTTC. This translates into CASSSQPGYEQFF.

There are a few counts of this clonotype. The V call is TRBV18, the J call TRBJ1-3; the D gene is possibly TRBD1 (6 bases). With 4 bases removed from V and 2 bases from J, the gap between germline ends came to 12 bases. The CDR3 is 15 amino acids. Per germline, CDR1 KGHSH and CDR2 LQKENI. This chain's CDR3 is CASSRTGTPGNTIYF. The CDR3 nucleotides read TGTGCCAGCTCACGAACCGGGACACCTGGAAACACCATATATTTT.

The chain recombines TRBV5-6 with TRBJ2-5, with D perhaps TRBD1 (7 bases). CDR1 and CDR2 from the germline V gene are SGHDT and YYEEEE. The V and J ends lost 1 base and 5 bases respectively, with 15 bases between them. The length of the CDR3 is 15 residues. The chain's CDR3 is CASSLRGGGTETQYF. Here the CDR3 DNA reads TGTGCCAGCAGCTTGCGTGGAGGGGGCACGGAGACCCAGTACTTC.